This TCR beta chain derives from a study of T-cell memory formation after mild COVID-19. Many counts were recorded for this clonotype. V dropped 1 base and J dropped 7 bases, with 13 bases sitting between them. The CDR3 contains 15 residues. The germline CDR1 and CDR2 sequences are SEHNR and FQNEAQ (reference sequence). TCRdb called the 5' RACE reads again in MiXCR, with one record for every CDR3 protein. The table records around 140,000 distinct CDR3 sequences, approximately 6% of them present only once. This receptor was obtained from an adult woman who had mild COVID-19 (a few samples of this study predate the infection). Cell type and time point are not known. The sequencing sample was made of PBMCs or a T cell subset sorted from them (not recorded which). This sequence joins TRBV7-9 and TRBJ1-4, with D possibly being TRBD1 (6 bases). In DNA form, the CDR3 reads TGTGCCAGCAGCTTAGGGGGGGCAGAACGTGAAAAACTGTTTTTT. The encoded protein is CASSLGGAEREKLFF.